The clone carrying this T cell receptor beta chain was recorded many times. Its antigen remains unidentified. The CDR3 has 13 residues. Trimming pared 5 bases from V and 8 bases from J, leaving 13 bases between. CDR1 and CDR2 from the germline V gene are SEHNR and FQNEAQ (reference sequence). TCRdb reprocessed the reads via MiXCR and lists one record per CDR3 protein. Found here are hundreds of thousands of distinct CDR3 sequences, 11% of them singletons; the top ten hold 10%. These data come from a study of T cell repertoires in cytomegalovirus infection. Study overall: Matching HLA type, along with CMV infection, was indicated by public TCR beta signatures.

Overall study findings and caveats: HLA-C-restricted CMV clonotypes gave the most frequent clonotype in two of eight donors. Accumulated public TCR beta family frequency recognized individuals carrying CMV together with the relevant HLA.

The source of this sequence is a human donor in good health (CMV status not recorded). Some clones in this sample may be carry-over from other donors' samples. V usage is TRBV7-9 and J usage is TRBJ2-1, with D uncertain. Sequenced: PBMCs. The CDR3 sequence is CASSQSVRYEQFF. The CDR3 coding sequence is TGTGCCAGCAGCCAGAGCGTTCGATATGAGCAGTTCTTC.